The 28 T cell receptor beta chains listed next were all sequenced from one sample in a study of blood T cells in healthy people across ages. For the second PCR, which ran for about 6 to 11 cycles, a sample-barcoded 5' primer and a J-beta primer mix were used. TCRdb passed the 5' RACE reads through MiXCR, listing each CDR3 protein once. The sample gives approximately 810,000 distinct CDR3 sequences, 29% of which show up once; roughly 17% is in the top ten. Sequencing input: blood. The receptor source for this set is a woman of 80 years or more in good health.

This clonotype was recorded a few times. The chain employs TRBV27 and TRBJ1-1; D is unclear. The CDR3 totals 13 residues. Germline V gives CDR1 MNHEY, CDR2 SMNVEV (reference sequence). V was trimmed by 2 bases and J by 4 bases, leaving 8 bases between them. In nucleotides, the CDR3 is TGTGCCAGCAGTTTAAAGCGGTTCACTGAAGCTTTCTTT. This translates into CASSLKRFTEAFF.

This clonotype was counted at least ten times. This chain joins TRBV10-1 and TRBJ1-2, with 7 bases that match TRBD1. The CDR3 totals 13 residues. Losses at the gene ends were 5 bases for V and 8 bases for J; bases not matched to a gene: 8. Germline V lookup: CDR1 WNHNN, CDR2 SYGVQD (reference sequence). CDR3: CASSPQGTTGYTF. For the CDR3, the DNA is TGCGCCAGCAGTCCACAGGGGACGACCGGCTACACCTTC.

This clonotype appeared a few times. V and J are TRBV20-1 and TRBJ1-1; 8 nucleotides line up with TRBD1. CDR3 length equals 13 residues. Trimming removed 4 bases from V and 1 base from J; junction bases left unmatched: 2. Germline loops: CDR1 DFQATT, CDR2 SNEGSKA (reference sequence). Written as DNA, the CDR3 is TGCAGTGCTACGCAGGGGGCGAACACTGAAGCTTTCTTT. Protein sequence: CSATQGANTEAFF.

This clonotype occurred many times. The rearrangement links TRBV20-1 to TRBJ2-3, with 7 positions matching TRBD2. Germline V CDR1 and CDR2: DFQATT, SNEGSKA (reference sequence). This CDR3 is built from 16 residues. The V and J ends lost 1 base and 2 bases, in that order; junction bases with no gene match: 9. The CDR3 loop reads CSARALKLAPTDTQYF. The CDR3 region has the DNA TGCAGTGCTAGAGCCCTGAAACTAGCGCCCACAGATACGCAGTATTTT.

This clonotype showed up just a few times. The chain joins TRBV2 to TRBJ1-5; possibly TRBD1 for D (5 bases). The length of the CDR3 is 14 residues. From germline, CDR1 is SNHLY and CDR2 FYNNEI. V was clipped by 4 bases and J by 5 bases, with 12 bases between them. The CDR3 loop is CASSVGLGHQPQHF. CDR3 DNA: TGTGCCAGCAGTGTCGGCCTGGGGCATCAGCCCCAGCATTTT.

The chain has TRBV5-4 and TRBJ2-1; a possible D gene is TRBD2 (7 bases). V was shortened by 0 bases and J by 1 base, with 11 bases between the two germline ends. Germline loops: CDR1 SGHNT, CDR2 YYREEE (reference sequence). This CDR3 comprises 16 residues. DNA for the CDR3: TGTGCCAGCAGCTTGGGCGGGGGCCAATCCTACAATGAGCAGTTCTTC. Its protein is CASSLGGGQSYNEQFF.

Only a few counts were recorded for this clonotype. CDR3 region: CASSLYRGADTEAFF. The CDR3 region has the DNA TGCGCCAGCAGCTTGTATCGGGGGGCGGACACTGAAGCTTTCTTT. J is TRBJ1-1 and V is TRBV5-1; possible D gene TRBD1, 6 bases. This CDR3 has 15 amino acids. Trimming pared 1 base from V and 3 bases from J, leaving 13 bases between. Germline CDR1 and CDR2: SGHRS and YFSETQ. The variable domain in full, with the rest retrieved from reference TRBV5-1 and TRBJ1-1, is KAGVTQTPRYLIKTRGQQVTLSCSPISGHRSVSWYQQTPGQGLQFLFEYFSETQRNKGNFPGRFSGRQFSNSRSEMNVSTLELGDSALYLCASSLYRGADTEAFFGQGTRLTVV.

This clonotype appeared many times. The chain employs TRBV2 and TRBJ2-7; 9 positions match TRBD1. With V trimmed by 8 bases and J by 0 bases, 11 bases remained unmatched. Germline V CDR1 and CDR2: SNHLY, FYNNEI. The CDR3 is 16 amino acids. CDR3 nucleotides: TGTGCCAGCCTTTCCCCCGGACAGGGGTACTCCTACGAGCAGTACTTC. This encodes CASLSPGQGYSYEQYF.

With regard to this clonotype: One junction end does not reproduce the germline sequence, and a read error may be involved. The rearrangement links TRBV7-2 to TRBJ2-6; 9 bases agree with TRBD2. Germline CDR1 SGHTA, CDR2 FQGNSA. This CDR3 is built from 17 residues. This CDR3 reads CASSSVGGGVGANVPTF. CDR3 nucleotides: TGTGCCAGCAGCTCAGTCGGCGGGGGGGTCGGGGCCAACGTCCCGACTTTC.

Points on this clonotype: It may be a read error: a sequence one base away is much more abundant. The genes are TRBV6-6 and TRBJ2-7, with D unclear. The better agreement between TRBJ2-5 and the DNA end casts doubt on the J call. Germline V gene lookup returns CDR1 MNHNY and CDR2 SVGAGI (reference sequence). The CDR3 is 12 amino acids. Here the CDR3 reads CASGQNRETQYF. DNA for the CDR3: TGTGCCAGCGGCCAAAATAGAGAGACCCAGTACTTC.

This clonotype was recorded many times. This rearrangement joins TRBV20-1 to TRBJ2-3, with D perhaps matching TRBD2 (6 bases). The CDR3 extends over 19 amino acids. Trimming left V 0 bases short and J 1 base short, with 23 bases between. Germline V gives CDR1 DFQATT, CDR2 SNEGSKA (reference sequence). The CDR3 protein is CSARDPHGGGRGGTDTQYF. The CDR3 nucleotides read TGCAGTGCTAGAGACCCACACGGGGGTGGGAGAGGGGGCACAGATACGCAGTATTTT.

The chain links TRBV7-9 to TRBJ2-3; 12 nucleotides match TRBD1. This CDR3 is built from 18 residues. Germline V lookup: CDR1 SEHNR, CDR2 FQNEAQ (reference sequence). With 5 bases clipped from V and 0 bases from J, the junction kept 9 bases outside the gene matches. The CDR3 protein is CASSQAGTGGLSTDTQYF. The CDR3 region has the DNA TGTGCCAGCAGCCAGGCCGGGACAGGGGGCCTTAGCACAGATACGCAGTATTTT.

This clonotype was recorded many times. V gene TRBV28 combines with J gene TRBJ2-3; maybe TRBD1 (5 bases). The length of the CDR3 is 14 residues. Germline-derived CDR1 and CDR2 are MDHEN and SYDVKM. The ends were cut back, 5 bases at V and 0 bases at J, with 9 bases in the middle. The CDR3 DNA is TGTGCCAGCAGTAGAAGACAGAGCACAGATACGCAGTATTTT. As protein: CASSRRQSTDTQYF.

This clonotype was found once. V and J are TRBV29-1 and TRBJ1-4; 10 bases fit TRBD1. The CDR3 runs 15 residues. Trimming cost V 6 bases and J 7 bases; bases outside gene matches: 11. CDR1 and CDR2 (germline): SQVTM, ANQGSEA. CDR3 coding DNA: TGCAGCGTCGTTAAGACAGGGGGCAAGGGTGAAAAACTGTTTTTT. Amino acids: CSVVKTGGKGEKLFF.

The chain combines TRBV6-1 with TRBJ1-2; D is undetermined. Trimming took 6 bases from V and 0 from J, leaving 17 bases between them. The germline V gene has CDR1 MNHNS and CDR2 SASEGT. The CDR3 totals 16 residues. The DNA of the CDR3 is TGTGCCAGCAGAAACACCGACACGGCAACTAACTATGGCTACACCTTC. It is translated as CASRNTDTATNYGYTF.

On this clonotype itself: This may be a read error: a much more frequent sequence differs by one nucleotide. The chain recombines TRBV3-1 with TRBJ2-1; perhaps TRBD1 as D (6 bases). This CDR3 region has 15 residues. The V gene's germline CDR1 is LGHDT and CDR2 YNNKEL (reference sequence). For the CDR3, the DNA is TGTACCAGCAGCCCAGGGGTTAGCTCCTACAATGAGCAGTTCTTC. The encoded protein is CTSSPGVSSYNEQFF.

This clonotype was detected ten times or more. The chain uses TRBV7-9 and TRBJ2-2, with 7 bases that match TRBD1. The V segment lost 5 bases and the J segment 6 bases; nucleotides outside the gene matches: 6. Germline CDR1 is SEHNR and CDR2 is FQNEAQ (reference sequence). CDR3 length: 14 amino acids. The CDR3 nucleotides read TGTGCCAGCAGCCGGTCACAGGGGTCCGGGGAGCTGTTTTTT. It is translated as CASSRSQGSGELFF.

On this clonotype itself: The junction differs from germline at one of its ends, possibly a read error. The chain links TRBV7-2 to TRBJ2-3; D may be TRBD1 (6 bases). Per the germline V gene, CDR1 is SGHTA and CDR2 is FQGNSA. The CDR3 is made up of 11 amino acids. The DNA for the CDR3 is TGTGCCAGCGGCTTAGGGGGTACGCAGTATTTT. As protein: CASGLGGTQYF.

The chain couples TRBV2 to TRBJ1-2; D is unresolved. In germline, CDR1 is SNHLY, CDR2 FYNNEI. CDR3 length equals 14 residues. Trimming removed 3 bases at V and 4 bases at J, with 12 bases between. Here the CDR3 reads CASSEAPRSYGYTF. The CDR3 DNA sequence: TGTGCCAGCAGTGAGGCCCCTAGGAGCTATGGCTACACCTTC.

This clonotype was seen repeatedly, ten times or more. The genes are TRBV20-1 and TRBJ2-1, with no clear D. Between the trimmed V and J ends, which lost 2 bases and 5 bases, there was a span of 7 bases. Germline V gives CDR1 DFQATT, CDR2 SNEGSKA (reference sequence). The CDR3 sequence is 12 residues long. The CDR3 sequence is CSARKNDNEQFF. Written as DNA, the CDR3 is TGCAGTGCTAGAAAAAATGACAATGAGCAGTTCTTC.

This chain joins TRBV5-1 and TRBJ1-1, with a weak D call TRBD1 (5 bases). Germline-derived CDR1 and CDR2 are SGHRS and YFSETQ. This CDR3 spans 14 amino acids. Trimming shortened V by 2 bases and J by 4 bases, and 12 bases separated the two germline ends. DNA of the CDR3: TGCGCCAGCAGCTTCCAGGGTTCGGTCACTGAAGCTTTCTTT. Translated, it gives CASSFQGSVTEAFF. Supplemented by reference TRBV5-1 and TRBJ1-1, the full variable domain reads KAGVTQTPRYLIKTRGQQVTLSCSPISGHRSVSWYQQTPGQGLQFLFEYFSETQRNKGNFPGRFSGRQFSNSRSEMNVSTLELGDSALYLCASSFQGSVTEAFFGQGTRLTVV.

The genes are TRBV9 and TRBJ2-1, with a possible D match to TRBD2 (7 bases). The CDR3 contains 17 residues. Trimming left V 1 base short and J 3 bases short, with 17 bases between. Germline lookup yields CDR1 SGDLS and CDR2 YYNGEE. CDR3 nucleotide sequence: TGTGCCAGCAGCGTACGTGGGGGGGCTTCACTCTACAATGAGCAGTTCTTC. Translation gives CASSVRGGASLYNEQFF.

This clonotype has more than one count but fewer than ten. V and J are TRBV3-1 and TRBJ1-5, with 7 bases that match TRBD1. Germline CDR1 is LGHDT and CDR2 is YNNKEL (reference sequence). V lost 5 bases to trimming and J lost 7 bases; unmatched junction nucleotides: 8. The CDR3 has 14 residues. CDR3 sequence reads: CASSKRGQGQPQHF. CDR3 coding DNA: TGTGCCAGCAGCAAGAGGGGGCAAGGACAGCCCCAGCATTTT.

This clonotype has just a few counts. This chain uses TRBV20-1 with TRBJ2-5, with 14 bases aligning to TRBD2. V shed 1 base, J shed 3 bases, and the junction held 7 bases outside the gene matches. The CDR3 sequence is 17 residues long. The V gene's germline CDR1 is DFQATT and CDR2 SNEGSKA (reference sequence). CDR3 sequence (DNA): TGCAGTGCTAGAGGTCGTACGGGACTAGCGGGGGAAGAGACCCAGTACTTC. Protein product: CSARGRTGLAGEETQYF.

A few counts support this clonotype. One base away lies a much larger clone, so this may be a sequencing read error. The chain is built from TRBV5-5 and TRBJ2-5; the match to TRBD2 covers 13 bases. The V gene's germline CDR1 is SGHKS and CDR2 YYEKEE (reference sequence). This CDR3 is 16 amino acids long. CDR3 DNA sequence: TGTGCCAGCAGCCTGAGACTAGCGGGGGGAATAGAGTCCCAGTACTTC. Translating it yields CASSLRLAGGIESQYF. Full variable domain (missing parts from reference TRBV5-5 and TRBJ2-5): DAGVTQSPTHLIKTRGQQVTLRCSPISGHKSVSWYQQVLGQGPQFIFQYYEKEERGRGNFPDRFSARQFPNYSSELNVNALLLGDSALYLCASSLRLAGGIESQYFGPGTRLLVL.

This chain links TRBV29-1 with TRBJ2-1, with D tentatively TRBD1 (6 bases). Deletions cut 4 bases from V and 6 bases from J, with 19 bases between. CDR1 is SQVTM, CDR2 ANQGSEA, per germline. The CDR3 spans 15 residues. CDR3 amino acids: CSVASGAGVINEQFF. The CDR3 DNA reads TGCAGCGTTGCTTCAGGGGCCGGGGTGATCAATGAGCAGTTCTTC.

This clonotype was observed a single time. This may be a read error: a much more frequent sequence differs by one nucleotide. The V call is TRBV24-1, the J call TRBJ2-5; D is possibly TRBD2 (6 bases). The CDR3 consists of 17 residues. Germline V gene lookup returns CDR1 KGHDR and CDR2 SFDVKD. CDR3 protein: CATSAGGAVPGVETRYF. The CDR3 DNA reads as TGTGCCACCAGTGCGGGCGGGGCGGTCCCTGGGGTTGAGACCCGGTACTTC.

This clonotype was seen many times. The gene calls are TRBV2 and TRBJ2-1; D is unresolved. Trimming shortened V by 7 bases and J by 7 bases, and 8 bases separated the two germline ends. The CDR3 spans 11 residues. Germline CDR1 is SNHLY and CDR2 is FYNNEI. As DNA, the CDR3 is TGTGCCAGCACCACTACGAATGAGCAGTTCTTC. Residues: CASTTTNEQFF.